Here is one TCR beta chain with its context. Its antigen remains unidentified. The sample comes from a study of vaccination effects on CD4 cells after COVID-19. Germline V gene sequence: CDR1 SGHKS, CDR2 YYEKEE (reference sequence). Trimming cost V 0 bases and J 5 bases; bases outside gene matches: 4. The CDR3 sequence is 14 residues long. The data were produced by immunoSEQ multiplex PCR, yet TCRdb's version contains in-frame clones alone and is incomplete. Here the sample spans 17,000 or so clones, around four fifths being singletons. The ViraFEST assay expanded antigen-specific CD4+ T cells with viral peptide pools before sequencing. Cultured cells yielded isolated CD4+ T cells after around 9 days. This person caught SARS-CoV-2 sometime from March to December 2020, and PCR testing confirmed the infection.

This chain joins TRBV5-5 and TRBJ2-5; 7 nucleotides match TRBD1. The TCR sequence derives from a human donor who had a prior SARS-CoV-2 infection. The sample was CD4+ T cells from PBMCs cultured with SARS-CoV-2 spike peptides, taken before COVID-19 vaccination. The CDR3 DNA reads as TGTGCCAGCAGCTTGGTAGAGGGGGCGGAGACCCAGTACTTC. It specifies CASSLVEGAETQYF.